These 20 T cell receptor beta chains came from one sample sequenced in a study of blood T cell repertoires in COVID-19. Using immunoSEQ multiplex PCR, the repertoire was profiled, and TCRdb retains in-frame clones only, with some absent. This table holds about 240,000 clones, over 80% found once. The sequenced sample consisted of peripheral blood. The source is a man aged 30 to 39 who had recovered from COVID-19.

The chain has TRBV6-5 and TRBJ2-3; D is unresolved. The CDR3 length is 13 residues. The V and J ends lost 8 bases and 1 base respectively, with 10 bases between them. Looked up from germline, CDR1 is MNHEY and CDR2 is SVGAGI. The CDR3: CASHSRRTDTQYF. CDR3 DNA: TGTGCCAGCCACAGTCGGCGCACAGATACGCAGTATTTT.

The chain couples TRBV28 to TRBJ1-1; a weak D match, TRBD1 (5 bases). Germline V CDR1 and CDR2: MDHEN, SYDVKM. This CDR3 spans 12 amino acids. The V and J ends lost 1 base and 6 bases respectively, with 6 bases between them. As DNA, the CDR3 is TGTGCCAGCAGTTTATACAGGTCTGAAGCTTTCTTT. Translation gives CASSLYRSEAFF.

The gene calls are TRBV6-5 and TRBJ2-5; 9 positions match TRBD1. J lost 1 base, V lost 2 bases, and 5 bases had no gene match. Germline CDR1 MNHEY, CDR2 SVGAGI. The length of the CDR3 is 16 residues. CDR3 loop: CASSYMPGQGQETQYF. CDR3 in DNA: TGTGCCAGCAGTTACATGCCGGGACAGGGCCAAGAGACCCAGTACTTC.

This clone was detected only once. The genes are TRBV7-9 and TRBJ1-5; tentative D call: TRBD1 (5 bases). Germline V CDR1 and CDR2: SEHNR, FQNEAQ (reference sequence). This CDR3 has 14 residues. V lost 2 bases, J lost 6 bases, and 11 bases lay in between. The CDR3 nucleotides read TGTGCCAGCAGCTTACCAGGGTTTCTTCAGCCCCAGCATTTT. Amino acid sequence: CASSLPGFLQPQHF. The full variable domain, its missing parts supplied by reference TRBV7-9 and TRBJ1-5, is DTGVSQNPRHKITKRGQNVTFRCDPISEHNRLYWYRQTLGQGPEFLTYFQNEAQLEKSRLLSDRFSAERPKGSFSTLEIQRTEQGDSAMYLCASSLPGFLQPQHFGDGTRLSIL.

Notes on this clone: A read error may explain this, as a much larger clone is one base away. Different DNA sequences within this sample yield the same CDR3. The chain uses TRBV6-4 and TRBJ2-1; 11 nucleotides agree with TRBD2. V trimming: 0 bases; J trimming: 6 bases; junction bases outside the gene matches: 1. The CDR3 contains 15 residues. Germline assignment: CDR1 MRHNA and CDR2 SNTAGT. The CDR3 sequence is CASSDSTSGANEQFF. CDR3 nucleotides: TGTGCCAGCAGTGACTCGACTAGCGGGGCCAATGAGCAGTTCTTC.

The chain has TRBV5-1 and TRBJ1-2; D is perhaps TRBD1 (6 bases). Germline CDR1 and CDR2: SGHRS and YFSETQ. V was clipped by 2 bases and J by 7 bases, with 21 bases between them. The length of the CDR3 is 16 residues. The CDR3, as DNA: TGCGCCAGCAGCTTCGACGGACAGCAGGGGTGGGGTGGCTACACCTTC. Translating gives CASSFDGQQGWGGYTF.

J is TRBJ1-4 and V is TRBV3-1 (or the pseudogene TRBV3-2); D gene uncertain. Per the germline V gene, CDR1 is LGHDT and CDR2 is YNNKEL (reference sequence). Trimming took 1 base from V and 6 from J, leaving 15 bases between them. There are 16 residues in the CDR3. The CDR3 bases are TGTGCCAGCAGCCAAGGGGTGACGGGATTAGATGAAAAACTGTTTTTT. This translates into CASSQGVTGLDEKLFF.

CDR3 nucleotide sequence: TGTGCCAGTATTAGCCGGGACAGCAACTATGGCTACACCTTC. Translation: CASISRDSNYGYTF. V is TRBV19 and J is TRBJ1-2; TRBD1 agrees at 7 bases. The CDR3 contains 14 residues. V shed 7 bases and J 2 bases; nucleotides not matched to a gene: 7. Looked up from germline, CDR1 is LNHDA and CDR2 is SQIVND (reference sequence).

The V gene is TRBV27, the J gene TRBJ1-6, with TRBD1 matching over 9 bases. CDR3 length equals 19 residues. Per the germline V gene, CDR1 is MNHEY and CDR2 is SMNVEV (reference sequence). The CDR3: CVKRENRGLSFPRNSPLHF. In DNA, the CDR3 is TGTGTCAAACGAGAAAACAGGGGGCTAAGTTTTCCGAGGAATTCACCCCTCCACTTT.

The chain recombines TRBV7-9 with TRBJ2-6; the match to TRBD1 covers 7 bases. V was pared by 4 bases and J by 4 bases, with 7 bases of the junction left unmatched. CDR3 size: 16 residues. Germline V gene data show CDR1 as SEHNR and CDR2 as FQNEAQ (reference sequence). CDR3 DNA sequence: TGTGCCAGCAGCTACCCGACAGGGACCGGGGCCAACGTCCTGACTTTC. Its translation: CASSYPTGTGANVLTF.

V is TRBV4-1 and J is TRBJ2-1; D is perhaps TRBD2 (5 bases). Trimming took off 0 bases at V and 6 bases at J, with 6 bases between the two ends. The CDR3 is 13 residues long. Germline CDR1 is MGHRA and CDR2 is YSYEKL. This CDR3 is CASSQERVNEQFF. The DNA for the CDR3 is TGCGCCAGCAGCCAAGAGAGGGTCAATGAGCAGTTCTTC.

The CDR3: CASSPDMMRGYGYTF. The CDR3 region has the DNA TGTGCCAGCAGTCCCGACATGATGCGGGGCTATGGCTACACCTTC. The V call is TRBV6-5, the J call TRBJ1-2; D not resolved. With 5 bases removed from V and 4 bases from J, the gap between germline ends came to 17 bases. CDR1 and CDR2 (germline): MNHEY, SVGAGI. This CDR3 contains 15 residues.

The genes are TRBV7-2 and TRBJ2-7; TRBD1 matches 10 bases. The CDR3 is made up of 19 amino acids. Trimming took 8 bases from V and 0 from J; bases not matched to a gene: 19. Germline values: CDR1 SGHTA, CDR2 FQGNSA. The CDR3 reads CASVALPGQGILSSYEQYF. For the CDR3, the DNA is TGTGCCAGCGTCGCTCTGCCGGGACAGGGGATTTTGAGCTCCTACGAGCAGTACTTC.

The chain recombines TRBV9 with TRBJ1-6, with a possible D match to TRBD1 (5 bases). The CDR3 runs 16 residues. Per germline, CDR1 SGDLS and CDR2 YYNGEE. V was shortened by 2 bases and J by 8 bases, with 17 bases between the two germline ends. In DNA, the CDR3 is TGTGCCAGCAGCGTCTCACCGGGACTGCGCGATTCACCCCTCCACTTT. This codes for CASSVSPGLRDSPLHF.

This clone was observed a single time. The chain combines TRBV5-4 with TRBJ1-1; weak D call: TRBD1 (6 bases). The CDR3 totals 15 residues. V was pared by 4 bases and J by 4 bases, with 17 bases between. Germline CDR1 SGHNT, CDR2 YYREEE (reference sequence). The CDR3 region is CASSPVRDIGTEAFF. The CDR3 DNA follows: TGTGCCAGCAGCCCGGTAAGGGACATTGGCACTGAAGCTTTCTTT.

This sequence joins TRBV30 and TRBJ2-1; 11 bases line up with TRBD2. V lost 3 bases and J lost 6; bases outside the gene matches: 10. The CDR3 sequence is 16 residues long. The germline V gene has CDR1 GTSNPN and CDR2 SVGIG (reference sequence). The chain's CDR3 is CAWSETGTSGSNEQFF. CDR3 bases: TGTGCCTGGAGCGAAACCGGGACTAGCGGATCCAATGAGCAGTTCTTC.

The J gene is TRBJ2-7, the V gene TRBV27; TRBD2 aligns across 12 bases. Per germline, CDR1 MNHEY and CDR2 SMNVEV (reference sequence). The CDR3 sequence is 14 residues long. Losses at the gene ends were 4 bases for V and 6 bases for J; bases not matched to a gene: 4. The CDR3 sequence is CASSSSGGAVEQYF. The CDR3 coding sequence is TGTGCCAGCAGTTCTAGCGGGGGGGCGGTCGAGCAGTACTTC.

In this sample, this clone turned up once. The J gene is TRBJ2-7, the V gene TRBV18, with unresolved D. In germline, CDR1 is KGHSH, CDR2 LQKENI. Trimming shortened V by 5 bases and J by 4 bases, and 12 bases separated the two germline ends. This CDR3 has 13 amino acids. The CDR3 reads CASSNRSAYEQYV. The CDR3 region has the DNA TGTGCCAGCTCAAACCGCTCAGCGTACGAGCAGTACGTC.

V and J are TRBV6-1 and TRBJ1-6; TRBD1 might be the D (5 bases). CDR3 size: 16 residues. Germline CDR1 reads MNHNS; CDR2 reads SASEGT. V lost 3 bases, J lost 10 bases, and 19 bases lay in between. The CDR3 spells CASSDRGGTRGSPLHF. CDR3 in DNA: TGTGCCAGCAGTGACCGGGGGGGGACGCGAGGATCACCCCTCCACTTT.

Turning to this clone: Other DNA variants within this sample encode the same CDR3. The rearrangement uses TRBV5-1 and TRBJ1-1, with TRBD1 matching 7 bases. V shed 4 bases, J shed 3 bases, and the junction held 6 bases outside the gene matches. The CDR3 loop spans 14 amino acids. Germline assignment: CDR1 SGHRS and CDR2 YFSETQ. The CDR3 loop reads CASSSGTADTEAFF. CDR3 nucleotide sequence: TGCGCCAGCAGCAGTGGGACAGCAGACACTGAAGCTTTCTTT.